These 13 T cell receptor beta chains originate from one sample sequenced in a study of T cell repertoires in cytomegalovirus infection. TCRdb fed the reads into MiXCR, producing one record per CDR3 protein. Of approximately 490,000 distinct CDR3 sequences detected, 11% appear once; the ten largest clones hold approximately 10%. Sample: PBMCs. Receptors originate from a human donor in good health (CMV status not recorded). Some clones in this sample may be carry-over from other donors' samples.

CDR3 residues: CSAPAGGAYEQYF. CDR3 nucleotides: TGCAGTGCCCCAGCGGGAGGAGCCTACGAGCAGTACTTC. The chain carries TRBV20-1 and TRBJ2-7; 9 bases are shared with TRBD2. Looked up from germline, CDR1 is DFQATT and CDR2 is SNEGSKA (reference sequence). CDR3 size: 13 residues. The J segment lost 2 bases and the V segment lost 6 bases, leaving 5 bases of the junction unmatched.

Turning to this clonotype: This may come from a read error, since a much larger clone is one base off. The V and J genes are TRBV12-3 or TRBV12-4 and TRBJ1-2; 7 bases are a match to TRBD1. This CDR3 is built from 12 residues. CDR3 bases: TGTGTCACCTCTAGAGGGGGCGGCGGCTACACCTTC. It codes for CVTSRGGGGYTF.

This clonotype was counted many times. This chain connects TRBV7-9 to TRBJ2-6; TRBD1 is a possible D gene (6 bases). CDR3 size: 17 residues. The V end lost 6 bases, the J end lost 2 bases, and 17 bases lay between the germline ends. Germline CDR1 reads SEHNR; CDR2 reads FQNEAQ (reference sequence). In nucleotides, the CDR3 is TGTGCCAGCAGTCTCCAGACAGGCATGCCTGGGGCCAACGTCCTGACTTTC. Residues: CASSLQTGMPGANVLTF.

This clonotype occurred many times. The chain links TRBV12-3 or TRBV12-4 to TRBJ1-5; D may be TRBD1 (6 bases). Trimming cost V 5 bases and J 4 bases, with 9 bases left between them. CDR3 size: 13 residues. The CDR3 bases are TGTGCCAGCAGTATAACAGGGAATCAGCCCCAGCATTTT. Translating gives CASSITGNQPQHF.

This clonotype was observed at least ten times. This rearrangement joins TRBV7-3 to TRBJ1-1; weak D call: TRBD1 (5 bases). CDR1 SGHTA and CDR2 FQGTGA come from the germline V gene. V was clipped by 6 bases and J by 4 bases, with 15 bases between them. The CDR3 consists of 14 residues. The CDR3 nucleotides are TGTGCCAGCAGTGAATACCCAGGGAGCACTGAAGCTTTCTTT. As protein: CASSEYPGSTEAFF.

V usage is TRBV6-6 and J usage is TRBJ1-5; D is uncertain. The CDR3 loop spans 13 amino acids. Trimming shortened V by 5 bases and J by 7 bases, and 12 bases separated the two germline ends. The germline gives CDR1 MNHNY, CDR2 SVGAGI (reference sequence). Here the CDR3 DNA reads TGTGCCAGCAGTACCCGGGCCCGCCAGCCCCAGCATTTT. Its translation: CASSTRARQPQHF.

In its sample, this clonotype was seen many times. This sequence joins TRBV24-1 and TRBJ1-2; D is uncertain. Trimming took off 1 base at V and 0 bases at J, with 5 bases between the two ends. The germline CDR1 and CDR2 sequences are KGHDR and SFDVKD. The CDR3 has 14 amino acids. The CDR3 sequence: CATSDFGTNYGYTF. In nucleotides, the CDR3 is TGTGCCACCAGTGATTTCGGGACTAACTATGGCTACACCTTC.

This clonotype was recorded at least ten times. The V call is TRBV7-2, the J call TRBJ2-7; D unresolved. The CDR3 has 11 amino acids. The germline V gene encodes CDR1 SGHTA and CDR2 FQGNSA. V was pared by 6 bases and J by 7 bases, with 10 bases between. The DNA for the CDR3 is TGTGCCAGCAGTTCTTTAGGGGAGCAGTACTTC. Translating it yields CASSSLGEQYF.

This clonotype was seen ten or more times. This chain uses TRBV7-8 with TRBJ2-1; TRBD2 matches at 11 bases. Germline CDR1 is SGHVS and CDR2 is FQNEAQ. The J segment lost 4 bases and the V segment lost 5 bases, leaving 4 bases of the junction unmatched. The CDR3 is made up of 15 amino acids. The CDR3 coding sequence is TGTGCCAGCAGCGAGGGGACTAGCGGTTACAATGAGCAGTTCTTC. It specifies CASSEGTSGYNEQFF.

V and J are TRBV13 and TRBJ2-7; weak D call: TRBD2 (5 bases). The germline CDR1 and CDR2 sequences are PRHDT and FYEKMQ (reference sequence). CDR3 length equals 13 residues. V was clipped by 4 bases and J by 2 bases, with 9 bases between them. The CDR3 nucleotides read TGTGCCAGCAGCTGGACTGTCACCTACGAGCAGTACTTC. It yields the protein CASSWTVTYEQYF.

This chain uses TRBV7-9 with TRBJ2-7, with TRBD1 as a possible D gene (5 bases). Per the germline V gene, CDR1 is SEHNR and CDR2 is FQNEAQ (reference sequence). V lost 5 bases and J lost 5, with 22 bases in between. CDR3 length: 16 amino acids. CDR3: CASSLVAATIGDEQYF. CDR3 DNA sequence: TGTGCCAGCAGCCTCGTAGCAGCGACAATAGGGGACGAGCAGTACTTC.

Ten or more counts support this clonotype. The rearrangement links TRBV25-1 to TRBJ2-2; tentative D call: TRBD2 (5 bases). The germline CDR1 and CDR2 sequences are MGHDK and SYGVNS. The CDR3 length is 14 residues. The ends were cut back, 1 base at V and 7 bases at J, with 10 bases in the middle. The DNA of the CDR3 is TGTGCCAGCAGTGAATCCGGGGAGCTCGGGGAGCTGTTTTTT. As protein: CASSESGELGELFF.

This clonotype has at least ten counts. The chain links TRBV6-2 or TRBV6-3 to TRBJ1-5; D is unresolved. Trimming pared 0 bases from V and 5 bases from J, leaving 5 bases between. CDR3 length: 13 amino acids. Looked up from germline, CDR1 is MNHEY and CDR2 is SVGEGT. This chain's CDR3 is CASSYSSYQPQHF. Here the CDR3 DNA reads TGTGCCAGCAGTTACTCGTCGTATCAGCCCCAGCATTTT.